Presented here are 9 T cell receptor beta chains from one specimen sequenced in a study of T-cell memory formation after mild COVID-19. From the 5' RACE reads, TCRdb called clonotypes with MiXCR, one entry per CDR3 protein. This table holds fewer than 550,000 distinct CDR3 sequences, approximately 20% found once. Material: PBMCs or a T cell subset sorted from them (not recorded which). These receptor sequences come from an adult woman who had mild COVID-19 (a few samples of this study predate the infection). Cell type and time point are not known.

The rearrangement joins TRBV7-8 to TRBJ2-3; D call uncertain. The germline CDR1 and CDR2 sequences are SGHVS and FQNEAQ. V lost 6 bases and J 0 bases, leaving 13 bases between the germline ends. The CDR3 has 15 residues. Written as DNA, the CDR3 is TGTGCCAGCAGGTGGACCCGCCTCAGCACAGATACGCAGTATTTT. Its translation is CASRWTRLSTDTQYF.

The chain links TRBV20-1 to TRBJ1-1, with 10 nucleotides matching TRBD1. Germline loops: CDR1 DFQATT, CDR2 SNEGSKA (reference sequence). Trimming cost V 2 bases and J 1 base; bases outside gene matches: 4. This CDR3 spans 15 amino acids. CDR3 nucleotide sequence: TGCAGTGCTAGAACCGGGGACAGGGGGAACACTGAAGCTTTCTTT. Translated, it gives CSARTGDRGNTEAFF.

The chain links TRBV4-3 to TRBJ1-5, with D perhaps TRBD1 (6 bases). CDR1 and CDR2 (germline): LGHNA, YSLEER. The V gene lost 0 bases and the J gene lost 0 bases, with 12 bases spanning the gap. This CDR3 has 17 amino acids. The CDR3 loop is CASSQELGGNSNQPQHF. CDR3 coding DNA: TGCGCCAGCAGCCAAGAACTAGGGGGGAATAGCAATCAGCCCCAGCATTTT.

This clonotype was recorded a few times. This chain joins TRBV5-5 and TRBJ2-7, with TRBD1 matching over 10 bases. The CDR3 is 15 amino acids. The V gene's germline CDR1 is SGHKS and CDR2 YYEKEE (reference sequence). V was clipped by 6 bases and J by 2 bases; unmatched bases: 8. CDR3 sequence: CASNPGTGEPYEQYF. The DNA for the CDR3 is TGTGCCAGCAACCCCGGGACAGGGGAACCCTACGAGCAGTACTTC.

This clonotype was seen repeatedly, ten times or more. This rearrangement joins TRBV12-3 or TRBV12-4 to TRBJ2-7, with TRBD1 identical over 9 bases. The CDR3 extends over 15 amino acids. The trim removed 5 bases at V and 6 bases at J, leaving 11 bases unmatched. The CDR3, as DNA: TGTGCCAGCAGTCCCCGGACAGGGGCTAGCAGCGAGCAGTACTTC. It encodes CASSPRTGASSEQYF.

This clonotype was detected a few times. The CDR3 DNA reads TGTGCCAGCAGTTTATTAGGGGGGCGGTGGGCTATACGACGCCGGAATGAGCAGTTCTTC. It yields the protein CASSLLGGRWAIRRRNEQFF. This chain links TRBV27 with TRBJ2-1; D may be TRBD1 or TRBD2 (6 bases each). This CDR3 is built from 20 residues. The germline V and J ends were trimmed by 1 base and 7 bases, with 29 bases remaining between them. Germline V gene lookup returns CDR1 MNHEY and CDR2 SMNVEV (reference sequence).

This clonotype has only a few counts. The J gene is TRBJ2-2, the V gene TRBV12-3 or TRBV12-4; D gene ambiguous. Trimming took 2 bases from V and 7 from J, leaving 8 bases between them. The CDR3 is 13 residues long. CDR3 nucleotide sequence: TGTGCCAGCAGTTTATCAGTGAGCGGGGAGCTGTTTTTT. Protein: CASSLSVSGELFF.

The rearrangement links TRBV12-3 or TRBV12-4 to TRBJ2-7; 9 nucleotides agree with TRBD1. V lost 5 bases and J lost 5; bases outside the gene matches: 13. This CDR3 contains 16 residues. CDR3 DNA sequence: TGTGCCAGCAGTAGCACACCGGGACAGGGTGATCACGAGCAGTACTTC. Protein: CASSSTPGQGDHEQYF.

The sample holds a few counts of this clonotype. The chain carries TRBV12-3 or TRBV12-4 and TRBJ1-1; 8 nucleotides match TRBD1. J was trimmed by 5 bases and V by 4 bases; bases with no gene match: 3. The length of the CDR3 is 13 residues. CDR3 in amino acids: CASSSGGRTEAFF. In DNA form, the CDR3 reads TGTGCCAGCAGTTCAGGGGGCAGGACTGAAGCTTTCTTT.